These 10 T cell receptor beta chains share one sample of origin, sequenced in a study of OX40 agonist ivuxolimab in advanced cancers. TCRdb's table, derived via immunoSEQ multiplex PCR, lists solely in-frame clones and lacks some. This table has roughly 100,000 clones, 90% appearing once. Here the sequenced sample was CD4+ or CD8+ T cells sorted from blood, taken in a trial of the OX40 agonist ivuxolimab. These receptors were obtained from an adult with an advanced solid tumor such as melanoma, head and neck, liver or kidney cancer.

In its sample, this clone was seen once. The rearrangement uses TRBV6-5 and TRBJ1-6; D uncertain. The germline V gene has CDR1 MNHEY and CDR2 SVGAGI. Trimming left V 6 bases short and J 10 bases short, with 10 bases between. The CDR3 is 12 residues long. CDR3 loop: CASSPPLSPLHF. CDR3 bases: TGTGCCAGCAGCCCGCCCTTATCACCCCTCCACTTT.

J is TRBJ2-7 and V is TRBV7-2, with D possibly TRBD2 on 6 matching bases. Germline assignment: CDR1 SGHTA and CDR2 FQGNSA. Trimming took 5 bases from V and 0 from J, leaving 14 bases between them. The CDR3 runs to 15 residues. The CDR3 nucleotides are TGTGCCAGCAGCCCCGGAGGGATGAACTCCTACGAGCAGTACTTC. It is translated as CASSPGGMNSYEQYF.

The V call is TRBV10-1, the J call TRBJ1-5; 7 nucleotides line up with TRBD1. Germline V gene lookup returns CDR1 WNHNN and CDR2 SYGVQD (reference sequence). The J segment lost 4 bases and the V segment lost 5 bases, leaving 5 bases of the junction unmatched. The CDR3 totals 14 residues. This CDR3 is CASSWTGKNQPQHF. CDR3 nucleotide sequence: TGCGCCAGCAGTTGGACAGGAAAGAATCAGCCCCAGCATTTT.

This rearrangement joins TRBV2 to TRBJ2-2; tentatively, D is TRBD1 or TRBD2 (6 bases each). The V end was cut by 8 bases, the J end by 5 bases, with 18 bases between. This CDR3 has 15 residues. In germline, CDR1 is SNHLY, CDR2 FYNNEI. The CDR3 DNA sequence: TGTGCCAGCGCGTGGGGGGCAATTGGTACCGGGGAGCTGTTTTTT. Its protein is CASAWGAIGTGELFF.

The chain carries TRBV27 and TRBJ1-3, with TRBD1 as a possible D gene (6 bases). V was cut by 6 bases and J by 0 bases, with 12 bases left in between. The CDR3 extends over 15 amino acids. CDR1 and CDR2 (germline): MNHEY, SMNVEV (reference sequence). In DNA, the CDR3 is TGTGCCAGCAGACGACAGGCTGTCTCTGGAAACACCATATATTTT. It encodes CASRRQAVSGNTIYF.

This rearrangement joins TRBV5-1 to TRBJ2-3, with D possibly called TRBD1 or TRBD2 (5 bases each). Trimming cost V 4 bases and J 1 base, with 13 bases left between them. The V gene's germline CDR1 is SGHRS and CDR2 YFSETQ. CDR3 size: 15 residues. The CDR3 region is CASSLGTLRTDTQYF. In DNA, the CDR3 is TGCGCCAGCAGCCTCGGGACCCTCCGCACAGATACGCAGTATTTT.

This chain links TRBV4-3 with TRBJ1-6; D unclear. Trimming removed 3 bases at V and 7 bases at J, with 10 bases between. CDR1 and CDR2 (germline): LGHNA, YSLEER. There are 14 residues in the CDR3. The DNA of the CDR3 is TGCGCCAGCAGCCAGGTAGAAAAGAATTCACCCCTCCACTTT. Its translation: CASSQVEKNSPLHF.

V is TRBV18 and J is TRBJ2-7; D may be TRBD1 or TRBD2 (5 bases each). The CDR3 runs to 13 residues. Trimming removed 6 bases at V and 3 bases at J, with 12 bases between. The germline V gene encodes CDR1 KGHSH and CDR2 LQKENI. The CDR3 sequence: CASSRGRSYEQYF. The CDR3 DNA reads TGTGCCAGCTCCCGGGGACGGAGCTACGAGCAGTACTTC.

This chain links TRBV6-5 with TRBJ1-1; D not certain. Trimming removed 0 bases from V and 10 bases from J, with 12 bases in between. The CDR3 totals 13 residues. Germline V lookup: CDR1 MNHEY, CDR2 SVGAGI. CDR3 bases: TGTGCCAGCAGTTACTCGCCCCGGGAGGTAGCTTTCTTT. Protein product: CASSYSPREVAFF.

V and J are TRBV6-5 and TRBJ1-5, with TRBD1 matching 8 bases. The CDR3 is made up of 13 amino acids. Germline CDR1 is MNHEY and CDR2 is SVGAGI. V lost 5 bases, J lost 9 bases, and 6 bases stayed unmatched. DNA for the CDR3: TGTGCCAGCAGTATGGACAGGGATAGGCCCCAGCATTTT. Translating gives CASSMDRDRPQHF.